This TCR beta chain appears in the sequencing data of a study of blood T cell repertoires in COVID-19. Background on the study: Specimens from acute and convalescent COVID-19 originated in the United States, Italy and Spain. The cDNA or gDNA used as material had been derived from T cells, B-cell-depleted T cells, or PBMCs.

The germline V and J ends were trimmed by 5 bases and 8 bases, with 18 bases remaining between them. CDR1 is MDHEN and CDR2 is SYDVKM in the germline V gene. The CDR3 totals 14 residues. Only in-frame clones appear in the TCRdb table, and some are missing; sequencing was by immunoSEQ multiplex PCR. The sample shows about 73,000 clones, approximately 83% of them seen only once. This TCR was sampled from a human donor in a cohort sampled during active COVID-19. V is TRBV28 and J is TRBJ1-2; a possible D gene is TRBD1 (6 bases). Sequenced input: peripheral blood. CDR3 DNA: TGTGCCAGCAGTACAGGACAGTTCATCAAGGGCTACACCTTC. Translating gives CASSTGQFIKGYTF.